The source of this T cell receptor beta chain is a study of T-cell memory formation after mild COVID-19. TCRdb independently ran MiXCR on the 5' RACE reads; one entry per CDR3 protein. The sample carries about 560,000 distinct CDR3 sequences, approximately 21% recorded once. This clonotype was observed a handful of times. The antigen remains unidentified. The junction had 8 bases not matched to a gene; V was cut back by 2 bases and J by 5 bases. CDR3 length equals 15 residues. Overall study findings and caveats: Contracting CD4+ clones lay largely in CM and EM, with CD8+ ones residing in EMRA. Clones that contracted from day 15 to 85 had balanced CD4/CD8; later expanders were CD4+ biased.

The chain joins TRBV12-3 or TRBV12-4 to TRBJ2-5, with TRBD2 matching 7 bases. The TCR comes from an adult woman who had mild COVID-19 (a few samples of this study predate the infection). Cell type and time point are not known. Input material: PBMCs or a T cell subset sorted from them (not recorded which). The CDR3 loop is CASSLPAGTKETQYF. CDR3 bases: TGTGCCAGCAGTTTACCCGCCGGGACTAAGGAGACCCAGTACTTC.